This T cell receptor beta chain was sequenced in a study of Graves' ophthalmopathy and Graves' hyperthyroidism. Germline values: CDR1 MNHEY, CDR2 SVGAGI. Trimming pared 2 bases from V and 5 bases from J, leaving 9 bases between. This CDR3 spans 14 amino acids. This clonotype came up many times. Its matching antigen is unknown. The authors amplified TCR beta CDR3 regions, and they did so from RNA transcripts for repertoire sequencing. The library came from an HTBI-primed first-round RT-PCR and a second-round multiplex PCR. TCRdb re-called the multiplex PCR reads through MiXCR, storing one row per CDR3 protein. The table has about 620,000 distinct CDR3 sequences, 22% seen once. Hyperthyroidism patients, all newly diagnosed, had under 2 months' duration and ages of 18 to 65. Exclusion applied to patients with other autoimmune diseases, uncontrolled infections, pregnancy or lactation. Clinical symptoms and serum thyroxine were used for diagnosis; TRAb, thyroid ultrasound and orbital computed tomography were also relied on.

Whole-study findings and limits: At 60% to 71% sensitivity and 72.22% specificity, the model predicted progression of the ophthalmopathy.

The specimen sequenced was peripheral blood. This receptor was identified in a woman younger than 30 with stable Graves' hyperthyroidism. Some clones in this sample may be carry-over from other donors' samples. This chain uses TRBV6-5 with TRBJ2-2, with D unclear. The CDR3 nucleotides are TGTGCCAGCAGTTACGCCCGGCCGACCGGGGAGCTGTTTTTT. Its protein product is CASSYARPTGELFF.